This is a list of T cell receptor beta chains from one sample in a study of cytomegalovirus exposure and HLA in healthy donors. Using immunoSEQ multiplex PCR, the repertoire was profiled, and TCRdb retains in-frame clones only, with some absent. The sample has 100,000 or so clones, more than 70% seen once. Sequences were obtained from PBMCs. The receptor set was obtained from a man younger than 45 in good health and CMV-seronegative. CDR3s include the opening cysteine and the closing phenylalanine or tryptophan.

J gene: TRBJ2-5; V gene: TRBV7-9; CDR3 protein: CASSPPGLAGETQYF
J gene: TRBJ1-1; V gene: TRBV28; CDR3 protein: CASRVTGDVVGNTEAFF
J gene: TRBJ1-2; V gene: TRBV30; CDR3 protein: CVWSQLGTGYGYTF
J gene: TRBJ2-7; V gene: TRBV15; CDR3 protein: CATSRGASYEQYF
J gene: TRBJ1-2; V gene: TRBV15; CDR3 protein: CATSRDAGPYGYTF
J gene: TRBJ1-2; V gene: TRBV5-6; CDR3 protein: CASSSNPTGTGILGYTF
J gene: TRBJ2-7; V gene: TRBV29-1; CDR3 protein: CSVVTSGSREQYF
J gene: TRBJ1-4; V gene: TRBV19; CDR3 protein: CASSLWRQGPNEKLFF
J gene: TRBJ1-1; V gene: TRBV2; CDR3 protein: CASLEGVTEAFF
J gene: TRBJ1-1; V gene: TRBV18; CDR3 protein: CASSPGQPNTEAFF
J gene: TRBJ2-7; V gene: TRBV5-1; CDR3 protein: CASRVAGGTYEQYF
J gene: TRBJ2-7; V gene: TRBV30; CDR3 protein: CAWSGQYEQYF
J gene: TRBJ2-2; V gene: TRBV7-2; CDR3 protein: CASTLSAGELFF
J gene: TRBJ2-7; V gene: TRBV5-5; CDR3 protein: CASSLPGEDEQYF
J gene: TRBJ1-4; V gene: TRBV5-1; CDR3 protein: CASSLRQGGGNEKLFF
J gene: TRBJ1-5; V gene: TRBV28; CDR3 protein: CASSLTGGGSQPQHF
J gene: TRBJ1-2; V gene: TRBV25-1; CDR3 protein: CASSEAGGRTFLGYTF
J gene: TRBJ2-7; V gene: TRBV7-8; CDR3 protein: CASSFRTVFYEQYF
J gene: TRBJ2-2; V gene: TRBV30; CDR3 protein: CATGSNTGELFF
J gene: TRBJ2-1; V gene: TRBV7-3; CDR3 protein: CASSVDRGLNEQFF
J gene: TRBJ2-7; V gene: TRBV5-1; CDR3 protein: CASSLSGQGSYEQYF
J gene: TRBJ1-6; V gene: TRBV27; CDR3 protein: CASSHRDRYSPLHF
J gene: TRBJ2-1; V gene: TRBV9; CDR3 protein: CASSVDGLAGNEQFF
J gene: TRBJ2-1; V gene: TRBV7-9; CDR3 protein: CASSSGLAGANEQFF
J gene: TRBJ1-4; V gene: TRBV7-2; CDR3 protein: CASTHVRGTVRTNEKLFF
J gene: TRBJ1-5; V gene: TRBV4-3; CDR3 protein: CASSQGLTSNQPQHF
J gene: TRBJ1-1; V gene: TRBV6-5; CDR3 protein: CASTPGKGNTEAFF
J gene: TRBJ1-1; V gene: TRBV6-6; CDR3 protein: CASRAGRMNTEAFF
J gene: TRBJ2-7; V gene: TRBV6-6; CDR3 protein: CASTPGGIGYEQYF
J gene: TRBJ2-1; V gene: TRBV5-1; CDR3 protein: CASSSSSSGLYNEQFF
J gene: TRBJ2-5; V gene: TRBV5-1; CDR3 protein: CASSRQPGQSQETQYF
J gene: TRBJ2-2; V gene: TRBV10-1; CDR3 protein: CASSVPTGGRSCHTGELFF
J gene: TRBJ2-7; V gene: TRBV5-6; CDR3 protein: CASSAGRGSYEQYF
J gene: TRBJ2-3; V gene: TRBV10-1; CDR3 protein: CASSEGSTHTDTQYF
J gene: TRBJ2-3; V gene: TRBV5-1; CDR3 protein: CASSQEDYSSTDTQYF
J gene: TRBJ1-2; V gene: TRBV29-1; CDR3 protein: CSVVDRIYGYTF
J gene: TRBJ1-1; V gene: TRBV29-1; CDR3 protein: CSVISTGFDQAFF
J gene: TRBJ1-2; V gene: TRBV7-9; CDR3 protein: CASSLGGPGSNYGYTF
J gene: TRBJ2-3; V gene: TRBV7-2; CDR3 protein: CASRPSGGAADTQYF
J gene: TRBJ1-1; V gene: TRBV18; CDR3 protein: CASSPRSGAENTEAFF
J gene: TRBJ1-1; V gene: TRBV18; CDR3 protein: CASSPGQGSTEAFF
J gene: TRBJ2-7; V gene: TRBV25-1; CDR3 protein: CASSGPRRDSGENEQYF
J gene: TRBJ2-7; V gene: TRBV11-2; CDR3 protein: CASSFRGTHYEQYF
J gene: TRBJ2-5; V gene: TRBV6-6; CDR3 protein: CASSYEPSGRTGTQYF
J gene: TRBJ1-4; V gene: TRBV6-5; CDR3 protein: CASRRGWTNEKLFF
J gene: TRBJ2-1; V gene: TRBV18; CDR3 protein: CASSLNVPGQAYNEQFF
J gene: TRBJ2-7; V gene: TRBV4-1; CDR3 protein: CASSQVRLAGGPSSYEQYF
J gene: TRBJ2-3; V gene: TRBV7-9; CDR3 protein: CSSRLGGDTQYF
J gene: TRBJ2-1; V gene: TRBV2; CDR3 protein: CASSRTGGVNEQFF